This paragraph covers one T cell receptor (beta chain) sequence. The record originates from a study of shared clonotypes between healthy human individuals. Genomic DNA of every subset was divided equally among multiple immunoSEQ plates. In the study's own analysis: Junction-only immunoSEQ data arrived without quality scores, meaning filtering differed. Here immunoSEQ multiplex PCR was the method, and the copy in TCRdb shows in-frame clones only, minus some. The D gene and trimming were derived from the DNA, and the V and J assignments and clone size from that table. Altogether 2 million to 2.5 million clones are present, more than 90% being singletons, with the ten largest covering about 0.13%. The V gene end was trimmed by 6 bases and the J gene end by 10 bases; junction bases not matched to a gene: 10. CDR3 length: 15 residues. Germline values: CDR1 SGHTA, CDR2 FQGNSA. Researchers partitioned CD4+ cells into CD45RA+ naive and CD45RA-negative memory subsets.

Source material: naive CD4+ T cells sorted from blood. Subset given: CD45RA+ positively selected. The TCR originated in a man younger than 35 in good health. This chain links TRBV7-2 with TRBJ2-1, with TRBD2 matching over 12 bases. CDR3 DNA: TGTGCCAGCAGTCCACGACTAGCGGGAGCCGGGGAGCAGTTCTTC. It codes for CASSPRLAGAGEQFF.